These 6 T cell receptor beta chains were sequenced from one sample in a study of shared clonotypes between healthy human individuals. Assay: immunoSEQ multiplex PCR; the TCRdb copy retains only in-frame clones and omits some. The data show some 700,000 clones, about nine tenths seen once. The specimen sequenced was memory CD8+ T cells from PBMCs. The subset here: CD45RO+ cells pooled with CCR7-negative TemRA cells. The source of these receptors is a man aged 18 to 30 in good health. Some clones in this sample may be carry-over from other donors' samples.

V is TRBV6-4 and J is TRBJ1-1; 7 bases align to TRBD1. Germline V gene sequence: CDR1 MRHNA, CDR2 SNTAGT. V lost 4 bases, J lost 1 base, and 6 bases stayed unmatched. This CDR3 region has 15 residues. The CDR3 region is CASSGYRGKNTEAFF. In DNA, the CDR3 is TGTGCCAGCAGTGGATACAGGGGCAAGAACACTGAAGCTTTCTTT.

The rearrangement uses TRBV10-3 and TRBJ2-2; 8 bases fit TRBD2. Germline CDR1 reads ENHRY; CDR2 reads SYGVKD. V shed 10 bases and J 11 bases; nucleotides not matched to a gene: 18. The CDR3 is 15 residues long. DNA for the CDR3: TGTGCCACGCGGGGGGACTCCGGAAGGGGCGGAGAGCTGTTTTTT. Protein sequence: CATRGDSGRGGELFF.

This clone showed up just once. The V and J genes are TRBV11-2 and TRBJ2-5; 8 positions agree with TRBD1. The J segment lost 5 bases and the V segment lost 1 base, leaving 9 bases of the junction unmatched. Germline V CDR1 and CDR2: SGHAT, FQNNGV. CDR3 length: 16 residues. The CDR3 loop is CASSLGYRDRSETQYF. The CDR3 DNA follows: TGTGCCAGCAGCTTAGGGTACCGGGACAGGTCCGAGACCCAGTACTTC. The entire variable domain, with the rest obtained from reference TRBV11-2 and TRBJ2-5, is as follows: EAGVAQSPRYKIIEKRQSVAFWCNPISGHATLYWYQQILGQGPKLLIQFQNNGVVDDSQLPKDRFSAERLKGVDSTLKIQPAKLEDSAVYLCASSLGYRDRSETQYFGPGTRLLVL.

The V and J genes are TRBV2 and TRBJ2-7, with TRBD2 matching over 10 bases. The germline V gene encodes CDR1 SNHLY and CDR2 FYNNEI. Trimming cost V 6 bases and J 3 bases; bases outside gene matches: 8. The CDR3 loop spans 15 amino acids. The CDR3 DNA sequence: TGTGCCAGCAGGAAAGCCGGGACTAGCGTCTACGAGCAGTACTTC. Its protein product is CASRKAGTSVYEQYF.

The chain carries TRBV27 and TRBJ2-7, with 9 bases lining up with TRBD1. CDR1 and CDR2 from the germline V gene are MNHEY and SMNVEV (reference sequence). V dropped 5 bases and J dropped 6; count of bases not matched to a gene: 8. This CDR3 region has 14 residues. CDR3 protein: CASSERTGVGEQYF. CDR3 nucleotide sequence: TGTGCCAGCAGTGAGAGGACAGGGGTGGGCGAGCAGTACTTC.

J is TRBJ2-3 and V is TRBV4-1; a possible D gene is TRBD1 (6 bases). CDR3 length: 15 residues. CDR1 and CDR2 from the germline V gene are MGHRA and YSYEKL. V was shortened by 2 bases and J by 6 bases, with 15 bases between the two germline ends. The DNA of the CDR3 is TGCGCCAGCAGCCAACCTACAGGGCTCGACGATACGCAGTATTTT. As protein: CASSQPTGLDDTQYF.